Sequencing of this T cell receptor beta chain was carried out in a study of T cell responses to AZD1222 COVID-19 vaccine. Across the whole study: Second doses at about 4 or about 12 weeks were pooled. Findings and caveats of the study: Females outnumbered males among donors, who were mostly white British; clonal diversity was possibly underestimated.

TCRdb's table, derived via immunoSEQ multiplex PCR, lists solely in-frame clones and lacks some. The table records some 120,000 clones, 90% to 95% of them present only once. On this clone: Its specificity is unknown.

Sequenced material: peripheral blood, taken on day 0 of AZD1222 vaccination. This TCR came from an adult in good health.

CDR3 coding DNA: TGTGCCAGCAGTGAAGTGGGGCCCCGAGGGACTGAAGCTTTCTTT. Its translation: CASSEVGPRGTEAFF. The rearrangement links TRBV6-1 to TRBJ1-1; D might be TRBD1 (5 bases). Deletions cut 1 base from V and 5 bases from J, with 14 bases between. Germline CDR1 and CDR2: MNHNS and SASEGT. The CDR3 covers 15 residues.